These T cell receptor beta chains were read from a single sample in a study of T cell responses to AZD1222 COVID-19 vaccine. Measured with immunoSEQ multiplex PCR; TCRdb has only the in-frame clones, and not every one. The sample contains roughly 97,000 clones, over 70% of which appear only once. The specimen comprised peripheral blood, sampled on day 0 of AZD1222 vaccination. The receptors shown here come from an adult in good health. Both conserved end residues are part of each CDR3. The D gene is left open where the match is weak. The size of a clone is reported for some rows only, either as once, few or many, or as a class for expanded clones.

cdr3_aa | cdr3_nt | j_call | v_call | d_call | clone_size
CATSRGRIGDSTDTQYF | TGTGCCACCAGCAGGGGGCGGATCGGAGACAGCACAGATACGCAGTATTTT | TRBJ2-3 | TRBV15 | NA | NA
CAISASPGADTEAFF | TGTGCCATCAGTGCCTCTCCGGGGGCGGACACTGAAGCTTTCTTT | TRBJ1-1 | TRBV10-3 | NA | NA
CATYRDRGMSTEAFF | TGTGCCACCTACCGGGACAGGGGGATGAGCACTGAAGCTTTCTTT | TRBJ1-1 | TRBV27 | TRBD1 | once
CASSISSGSSEGTGELFF | TGTGCCAGTAGTATATCATCGGGGTCGAGCGAGGGCACCGGGGAGCTGTTTTTT | TRBJ2-2 | TRBV19 | NA | NA
CASRTISGSSYEQYF | TGTGCCAGCCGCACCATTAGCGGGAGCTCCTACGAGCAGTACTTC | TRBJ2-7 | TRBV27 | TRBD2 | NA
CASREMTGAANSPLHF | TGTGCCAGCAGGGAAATGACAGGAGCTGCTAATTCACCCCTCCACTTT | TRBJ1-6 | TRBV6-1 | NA | NA
CAISEGRTGNTIYF | TGTGCCATCAGTGAGGGCAGAACTGGAAACACCATATATTTT | TRBJ1-3 | TRBV10-3 | NA | few
CASSLRGVSYEQYF | TGTGCCAGCAGCTTGAGGGGGGTTTCCTACGAGCAGTACTTC | TRBJ2-7 | TRBV5-6 | NA | NA
CASSLGKDTEAFF | TGTGCCAGCAGCTTAGGGAAGGACACTGAAGCTTTCTTT | TRBJ1-1 | TRBV5-6 | NA | few
CASSPGTAGETQYF | TGTGCCAGCAGCCCTGGGACTGCCGGGGAGACCCAGTACTTC | TRBJ2-5 | TRBV14 | NA | NA
CACDGTGRSYGYTF | TGTGCCTGTGACGGGACAGGGAGATCCTATGGCTACACCTTC | TRBJ1-2 | TRBV30 | TRBD1 | NA
CASSIWGQGGMNTEAFF | TGTGCCAGTAGTATATGGGGACAGGGGGGGATGAACACTGAAGCTTTCTTT | TRBJ1-1 | TRBV19 | TRBD1 | NA
CASSTGGTGTQYF | TGTGCCAGCAGTACTGGGGGAACTGGGACCCAGTACTTC | TRBJ2-5 | TRBV6-2/TRBV6-3 | NA | NA
CASSPWGLGRTYNEQFF | TGTGCCAGCTCCCCCTGGGGGTTGGGCAGGACCTACAATGAGCAGTTCTTC | TRBJ2-1 | TRBV18 | NA | NA
CASSLEGGKANYGYTF | TGTGCCAGCAGCCTGGAGGGCGGGAAGGCTAACTATGGCTACACCTTC | TRBJ1-2 | TRBV9 | NA | NA
CASSLFSTSNQPQHF | TGTGCCAGCAGCTTATTCAGCACGAGCAATCAGCCCCAGCATTTT | TRBJ1-5 | TRBV7-3 | NA | NA
CASSRSRRGNTGELFF | TGTGCCAGTAGCCGCTCCCGACGGGGAAACACCGGGGAGCTGTTTTTT | TRBJ2-2 | TRBV19 | NA | NA
CASSRGGNYGYTF | TGTGCCAGCAGTCGGGGAGGGAACTATGGCTACACCTTC | TRBJ1-2 | TRBV12-3/TRBV12-4 | NA | NA
CASSPLDNSYEQYF | TGTGCCAGCTCACCCCTCGACAATTCCTACGAGCAGTACTTC | TRBJ2-7 | TRBV18 | NA | NA
CASSNNVVRHTEAFF | TGTGCCAGCAGCAATAACGTTGTCAGGCACACTGAAGCTTTCTTT | TRBJ1-1 | TRBV7-2 | NA | few
CASSPSSPVDEQFF | TGTGCCAGCTCACCAAGTTCCCCCGTGGACGAGCAGTTCTTC | TRBJ2-1 | TRBV18 | NA | NA
CASSLAEGLALHF | TGTGCCAGCAGCTTAGCGGAGGGATTGGCCCTCCACTTT | TRBJ1-6 | TRBV7-2 | NA | NA
CARGRSSYNSPLHF | TGTGCCAGAGGGCGGAGCTCCTATAATTCACCCCTCCACTTT | TRBJ1-6 | TRBV21-1 | NA | NA
CASSLAWDTEAFF | TGCGCCAGCAGCTTGGCCTGGGACACTGAAGCTTTCTTT | TRBJ1-1 | TRBV5-1 | NA | NA
CASSLPQTGELFF | TGTGCCAGCAGTTTACCCCAAACCGGGGAGCTGTTTTTT | TRBJ2-2 | TRBV27 | NA | once
CASSSYTGSDEKLFF | TGTGCCAGCAGCTCCTATACCGGGTCCGATGAAAAACTGTTTTTT | TRBJ1-4 | TRBV7-2 | NA | NA